This TCR beta chain was observed in a study of beta chain features in type 1 diabetes. On the study more broadly: Investigators examined some 100 million sorted cells across all samples.

Germline lookup yields CDR1 SGHDT and CDR2 YYEEEE. The length of the CDR3 is 15 residues. V was clipped by 4 bases and J by 8 bases; unmatched bases: 12. This clone was found a few times. Its antigen remains unknown. General study results and limits: TCRB CDR3 length was moderately but significantly reduced in all four CD4+ subsets of Type 1 diabetes patients. VDJ junctions sequenced from type 1 diabetes patients showed fewer insertions and more deletions.

Expressed TCRB transcripts were sequenced because the entire RNA isolate underwent reverse transcription. TCRdb keeps only in-frame clones here, not all; method: immunoSEQ multiplex PCR. This sample yields 600,000 to 750,000 clones, of which roughly an eighth are seen a single time; around 0.12% belongs to the top ten. This sequence joins TRBV5-6 and TRBJ1-5, with 7 positions matching TRBD1. The sample taken for sequencing was naive CD4+ T cells from blood. This receptor was obtained from a man aged 25 to 40 with type 1 diabetes. This CDR3 is CASSGRGQGSKPQHF. CDR3 sequence (DNA): TGTGCCAGCAGCGGGAGGGGGCAGGGGAGTAAGCCCCAGCATTTT.